Below, one TCR beta chain is given with its context. At the DNA level, this CDR3 is encoded by other sequences in the same sample as well. Profiling relied on immunoSEQ multiplex PCR, and the TCRdb table lists in-frame clones only, not all of them. The sample holds around 99,000 clones, 80% seen once. CDR3 size: 14 residues. V shed 4 bases and J 2 bases; nucleotides not matched to a gene: 3. Germline CDR1 reads MNHEY; CDR2 reads SMNVEV (reference sequence). This specimen belongs to a study of blood T cell repertoires in COVID-19. As for the study in general: The analysed material was cDNA or gDNA that came from T cells, B-cell-depleted T cells, or PBMCs.

The TCR originated in a man aged 45-65 years who had recovered from COVID-19. J is TRBJ2-3 and V is TRBV27; 7 bases align to TRBD1. Sequenced sample: peripheral blood. CDR3: CASSSGQFTDTQYF. The DNA of the CDR3 is TGTGCCAGCAGTTCGGGACAGTTCACAGATACGCAGTATTTT.